This TCR beta chain is drawn from a study of regulatory and conventional T cells in RAG deficiency. Genomic DNA came from blood conventional CD4+ T cells gated CD25-low CD127-high. TCRdb's table, derived via immunoSEQ multiplex PCR, lists solely in-frame clones and lacks some. This table holds 20,000 to 25,000 clones, around 95% found once. CDR3 length: 15 residues. CDR1 and CDR2 (germline): SGHTA, FQGNSA. V trimming: 5 bases; J trimming: 8 bases; junction bases outside the gene matches: 11. The data also belong to a second study, concerning regulatory T cells. That report notes: Primers: 52 TRBV forward and 13 TRBJ reverse.

The J gene is TRBJ1-4, the V gene TRBV7-2; 7 bases map to TRBD1. Material: CD25- CD4+ T cells sorted from blood. This clonotype originated in a human donor in good health. The CDR3 loop reads CASSALTGNDEKLFF. The CDR3 nucleotides are TGTGCCAGCAGCGCACTGACAGGGAACGACGAAAAACTGTTTTTT.